This TCR beta chain comes out of a study of blood T cell repertoires in COVID-19. Sequencing was performed with immunoSEQ multiplex PCR; in TCRdb, only in-frame clones are kept and a portion is missing. The data show around 150,000 clones, 90% to 95% seen once. V lost 2 bases to trimming and J lost 1 base, with 11 bases between them. The CDR3 sequence is 14 residues long. Germline assignment: CDR1 GTSNPN and CDR2 SVGIG (reference sequence). The TCR sequence derives from a woman aged 50 to 60 with acute or convalescent COVID-19. The sequencing input was peripheral blood. The chain recombines TRBV30 with TRBJ1-1; D unresolved. This chain's CDR3 is CAWSLGVGNTEAFF. CDR3 DNA: TGTGCCTGGAGTTTGGGAGTCGGGAACACTGAAGCTTTCTTT.